The 17 T cell receptor beta chains in this list originate from one sample, sequenced in a study of CD4 T cells in relation to SARS-CoV-2 and coronaviruses. Unexposed donor CD4+ T cells date from about 2011-2018, before the COVID-19 pandemic. Repertoires were generated with immunoSEQ multiplex PCR, while TCRdb's copy carries only in-frame clones and drops some. The table records 60,000 to 75,000 clones, 85% to 95% of them present only once. Sequencing was carried out using naive CD4+ T cells from PBMCs. Subset described: naive CD4+ T cells isolated by negative enrichment. The receptors come from a human donor in good health.

The chain couples TRBV27 to TRBJ2-7; D is possibly TRBD2 (5 bases). Germline V CDR1 and CDR2: MNHEY, SMNVEV (reference sequence). This CDR3 spans 16 amino acids. Trimming took 3 bases from V and 0 from J, leaving 15 bases between them. CDR3 protein: CASSFRGQTSSYEQYF. In DNA form, the CDR3 reads TGTGCCAGCAGTTTCCGAGGGCAGACGAGCTCCTACGAGCAGTACTTC.

The V and J genes are TRBV7-3 and TRBJ2-1; perhaps TRBD2 as D (5 bases). CDR1 is SGHTA, CDR2 FQGTGA, per germline. The CDR3 extends over 15 amino acids. V was cut by 0 bases and J by 6 bases, with 12 bases left in between. The CDR3 here is CASSLTGELGNEQFF. In DNA, the CDR3 is TGTGCCAGCAGCTTAACGGGAGAGTTGGGCAATGAGCAGTTCTTC.

The rearrangement links TRBV7-3 to TRBJ2-1; a weak D match, TRBD2 (6 bases). Germline CDR1 is SGHTA and CDR2 is FQGTGA. V was cut by 5 bases and J by 0 bases, with 11 bases left in between. The CDR3 runs to 15 residues. CDR3 protein: CASSRDLGSYNEQFF. CDR3 nucleotide sequence: TGTGCCAGCAGCCGGGACTTAGGCTCCTACAATGAGCAGTTCTTC.

The V and J genes are TRBV28 and TRBJ1-5, with a tentative D call TRBD1 (5 bases). The CDR3 has 15 residues. The germline V gene encodes CDR1 MDHEN and CDR2 SYDVKM. V lost 6 bases to trimming and J lost 4 bases, with 16 bases between them. CDR3 coding DNA: TGTGCCAGCAGCCCGGGGGGGGGAGGGAATCAGCCCCAGCATTTT. Translating it yields CASSPGGGGNQPQHF.

This chain links TRBV4-1 with TRBJ1-5, with a weak D call TRBD1 (5 bases). The length of the CDR3 is 17 residues. Germline V gene lookup returns CDR1 MGHRA and CDR2 YSYEKL. Trimming stripped 1 base from V and 2 bases from J, with 15 bases between. The CDR3 DNA follows: TGCGCCAGCAGCCAAGTGGGAAGGGGAAGGCGCAATCAGCCCCAGCATTTT. Protein sequence: CASSQVGRGRRNQPQHF.

This chain joins TRBV7-9 and TRBJ2-7; perhaps TRBD2 as D (6 bases). Germline V gene lookup returns CDR1 SEHNR and CDR2 FQNEAQ (reference sequence). The CDR3 has 13 residues. The V and J ends lost 6 bases and 4 bases respectively, with 13 bases between them. The CDR3 loop is CASRSGGKYEQYF. The CDR3 DNA is TGTGCCAGCAGGTCTGGGGGGAAATACGAGCAGTACTTC.

The chain is built from TRBV5-1 and TRBJ2-7, with TRBD1 matching over 10 bases. Germline assignment: CDR1 SGHRS and CDR2 YFSETQ. J gave up 2 bases and V 4 bases, and 6 bases lay outside the gene matches. CDR3 size: 15 residues. DNA for the CDR3: TGCGCCAGCAGCCCAGGGACAGGGGTTCCCTACGAGCAGTACTTC. Its translation is CASSPGTGVPYEQYF.

The genes are TRBV28 and TRBJ2-3; 7 bases map to TRBD1. Germline V gene data show CDR1 as MDHEN and CDR2 as SYDVKM. The V segment lost 10 bases and the J segment 1 base; nucleotides outside the gene matches: 5. CDR3 length: 13 amino acids. The CDR3 DNA reads as TGTGCCACCCAGCAGGGGGGCACAGATACGCAGTATTTT. It codes for CATQQGGTDTQYF.

V is TRBV4-1 and J is TRBJ1-1; D is possibly TRBD1 (6 bases). Deletions cut 3 bases from V and 2 bases from J, with 16 bases between. The CDR3 loop spans 16 amino acids. CDR1 and CDR2 (germline): MGHRA, YSYEKL. The CDR3 loop is CASSQGRGRGNTEAFF. Written as DNA, the CDR3 is TGCGCCAGCAGCCAGGGGAGGGGCAGGGGTAACACTGAAGCTTTCTTT.

V usage is TRBV5-1 and J usage is TRBJ2-7; D may correspond to TRBD1 or TRBD2 (6 bases each). The V and J ends lost 0 bases and 1 base respectively, with 8 bases between them. The CDR3 totals 14 residues. Germline values: CDR1 SGHRS, CDR2 YFSETQ. CDR3 DNA: TGCGCCAGCAGCTTGGCGGGGGCGTCCTACGAGCAGTACTTC. Residues: CASSLAGASYEQYF. The variable domain in full, completed from reference TRBV5-1 and TRBJ2-7, reads KAGVTQTPRYLIKTRGQQVTLSCSPISGHRSVSWYQQTPGQGLQFLFEYFSETQRNKGNFPGRFSGRQFSNSRSEMNVSTLELGDSALYLCASSLAGASYEQYFGPGTRLTVT.

V and J are TRBV7-9 and TRBJ1-2; D is unclear. The CDR3 length is 16 residues. Germline V gives CDR1 SEHNR, CDR2 FQNEAQ (reference sequence). Trimming left V 5 bases short and J 0 bases short, with 16 bases between. CDR3 sequence reads: CASSRIQGATNYGYTF. In nucleotides, the CDR3 is TGTGCCAGCAGCCGGATCCAAGGAGCCACTAACTATGGCTACACCTTC.

The rearrangement joins TRBV7-2 to TRBJ1-4; no reliable D call. From germline, CDR1 is SGHTA and CDR2 FQGNSA. The CDR3 sequence is 14 residues long. V was trimmed by 6 bases and J by 0 bases, leaving 8 bases between them. CDR3 bases: TGTGCCAGCAGGGGATCTGCAACTAATGAAAAACTGTTTTTT. This sequence encodes CASRGSATNEKLFF.

The rearrangement joins TRBV19 to TRBJ1-5; 9 nucleotides line up with TRBD1. Germline CDR1 and CDR2: LNHDA and SQIVND (reference sequence). V lost 7 bases and J lost 5; bases outside the gene matches: 12. The CDR3 has 16 amino acids. CDR3 in amino acids: CASTQVGTGIDQPQHF. The CDR3 DNA reads as TGTGCCAGTACCCAAGTCGGGACAGGGATCGATCAGCCCCAGCATTTT.

The rearrangement links TRBV5-1 to TRBJ2-2, with 7 bases that match TRBD1. The CDR3 covers 16 residues. V lost 3 bases and J lost 1; bases outside the gene matches: 6. Germline-derived CDR1 and CDR2 are SGHRS and YFSETQ. The CDR3 is CASSSGTDLNTGELFF. In DNA form, the CDR3 reads TGCGCCAGCAGCTCCGGGACAGATTTGAACACCGGGGAGCTGTTTTTT.

This chain connects TRBV10-3 to TRBJ1-1; maybe TRBD1 (6 bases). Trimming removed 3 bases from V and 2 bases from J, with 10 bases in between. The germline V gene encodes CDR1 ENHRY and CDR2 SYGVKD. The CDR3 length is 14 residues. CDR3 residues: CAISDRDTNTEAFF. The CDR3 DNA sequence: TGTGCCATCAGTGACCGGGACACCAACACTGAAGCTTTCTTT.

V gene TRBV28 combines with J gene TRBJ2-3; 9 nucleotides agree with TRBD2. The CDR3 extends over 17 amino acids. With 7 bases clipped from V and 2 bases from J, the junction kept 13 bases outside the gene matches. Germline lookup yields CDR1 MDHEN and CDR2 SYDVKM. CDR3 DNA: TGTGCCAGCATCCCTCTGGTAGGGACTAGCTCCACAGATACGCAGTATTTT. Protein: CASIPLVGTSSTDTQYF.

This chain joins TRBV30 and TRBJ1-5; maybe TRBD1 (5 bases). V was trimmed by 3 bases and J by 6 bases, leaving 15 bases between them. Germline V lookup: CDR1 GTSNPN, CDR2 SVGIG (reference sequence). The CDR3 sequence is 14 residues long. In nucleotides, the CDR3 is TGTGCCTGGAGCCCCTCCGGGGGACCTCAGCCCCAGCATTTT. It translates to CAWSPSGGPQPQHF.